The T cell receptor (beta chain) under discussion was sequenced for a study of cytomegalovirus exposure and HLA in healthy donors. Primers: 60 Vbeta forward and 13 Jbeta reverse. Clones were sequenced by immunoSEQ multiplex PCR, and TCRdb holds only the in-frame ones, with some missing. Of more than 90,000 clones listed, around 77% are singletons. Broader study findings: Sequencing probably produced one cluster of sequence variants that were highly shared. Cytomegalovirus association was assigned to approximately 160 TCR beta chains. Most TCR sequences proved rare, with some public TCRs found in many donors. Earlier results showed most TCR beta V segments being productive about 87% or about 30% of the time.

As concerns this clone: Its antigen is unknown.

The receptor's source is a man aged 25 to 45 in good health and CMV-seronegative. Material: PBMCs.

DNA of the CDR3: TGTGCCACCGGCGGAATGACTGAAGCTTTCTTT. Translating gives CATGGMTEAFF. The rearrangement uses TRBV7-8 and TRBJ1-1, with D unclear. Germline-derived CDR1 and CDR2 are SGHVS and FQNEAQ. This CDR3 is built from 11 residues. V lost 10 bases and J lost 5, with 11 bases in between.